A selection of T cell receptor beta chains follows, all from one sample in a study of blood T cell repertoires in COVID-19. Sequencing used immunoSEQ multiplex PCR; TCRdb keeps in-frame clones, though not all of them. The sample yields some 14,000 clones, 73% seen once. Sequenced material: peripheral blood. The receptors were gathered from a boy aged 2 to 10 with active or convalescent COVID-19. Both conserved end residues are part of each CDR3. A D gene is named only where the DNA matches it firmly. The listing skips clone size in some rows; elsewhere it reads once, few, many or a size class.

J,V,D,size,DNA,CDR3
TRBJ2-1,TRBV18,TRBD1,.,TGTGCCAGCTCACCCTTAAAGGGACAGGGAAACTACAATGAGCAGTTCTTC,CASSPLKGQGNYNEQFF
TRBJ2-3,TRBV28,TRBD2,.,TGTGCCAGCAGACCAGGCCCCATAGCGGGACGCGCAGATACGCAGTATTTT,CASRPGPIAGRADTQYF
TRBJ1-1,TRBV6-5,.,.,TGTGCCAGCAGTCGACCAGGGGTAAGCGCTGAAGCTTTCTTT,CASSRPGVSAEAFF
TRBJ2-3,TRBV12-5,.,.,TGTGCTAGTGCCTTTGGCTCAGATACGCAGTATTTT,CASAFGSDTQYF
TRBJ1-1,TRBV25-1,.,.,TGTGCCAGCAGTGAAGTCGGGCAGGGGTTTTTCCACACTGAAGCTTTCTTT,CASSEVGQGFFHTEAFF
TRBJ2-5,TRBV11-2,.,.,TGTGCCAGCAGCTCCTGGGGGGGCAGCGGCGGGGAGACCCAGTACTTC,CASSSWGGSGGETQYF
TRBJ1-2,TRBV19,.,few,TGTGCCAGTAGAGCAACAGGGCCCCAGCGAGGCTATGGCTACACCTTC,CASRATGPQRGYGYTF
TRBJ1-4,TRBV18,.,.,TGTGCCAGCTCACCGACTGACGGTTATGAAAAACTGTTTTTT,CASSPTDGYEKLFF
TRBJ2-5,TRBV28,.,.,TGTGCCAGCAGTTGTAACACAGTTTTGCGAGAGACCCAGTACTTC,CASSCNTVLRETQYF
TRBJ1-2,TRBV24-1,.,.,TGTGCCACCAGTGACCTGGACGGGGATGGCTACACCTTC,CATSDLDGDGYTF
TRBJ1-5,TRBV4-2,TRBD1,.,TGTGCCAGCAGCCAGGGGACCACAGGGGGCGGCAATCAGCCCCAGCATTTT,CASSQGTTGGGNQPQHF